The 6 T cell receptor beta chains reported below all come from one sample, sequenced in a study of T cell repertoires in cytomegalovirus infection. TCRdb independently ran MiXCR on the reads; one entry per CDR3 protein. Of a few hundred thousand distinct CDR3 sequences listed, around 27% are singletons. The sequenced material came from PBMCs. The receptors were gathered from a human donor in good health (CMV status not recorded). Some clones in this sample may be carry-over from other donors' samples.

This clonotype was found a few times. In DNA, the CDR3 is TGTGCCAGCAGTACCGGAGTGGAGAACACTGAAGCTTTCTTT. Translating it yields CASSTGVENTEAFF. V and J are TRBV28 and TRBJ1-1, with no clear D. The germline V gene has CDR1 MDHEN and CDR2 SYDVKM. The CDR3 sequence is 14 residues long. V was clipped by 5 bases and J by 1 base, with 11 bases between them.

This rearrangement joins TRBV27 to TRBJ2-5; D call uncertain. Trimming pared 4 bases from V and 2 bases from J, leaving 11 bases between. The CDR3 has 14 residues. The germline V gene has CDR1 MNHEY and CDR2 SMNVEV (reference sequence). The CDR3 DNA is TGTGCCAGCAGTTCCTCAGGAGAGCAAGAGACCCAGTACTTC. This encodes CASSSSGEQETQYF.

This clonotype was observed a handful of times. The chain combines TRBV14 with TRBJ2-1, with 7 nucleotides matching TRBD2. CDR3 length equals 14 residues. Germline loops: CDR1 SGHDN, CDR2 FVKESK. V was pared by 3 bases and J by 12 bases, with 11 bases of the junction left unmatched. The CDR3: CASSHLRTTGGQFF. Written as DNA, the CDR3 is TGTGCCAGCAGCCACTTGCGGACTACGGGGGGGCAGTTCTTC.

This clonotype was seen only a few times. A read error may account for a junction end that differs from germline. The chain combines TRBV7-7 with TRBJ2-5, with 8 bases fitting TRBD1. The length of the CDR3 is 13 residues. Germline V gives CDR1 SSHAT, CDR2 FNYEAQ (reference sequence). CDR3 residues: CASSADRGETQYF. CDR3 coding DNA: TGTGCTAGCAGCGCAGACAGGGGCGAGACCCAGTACTTC.

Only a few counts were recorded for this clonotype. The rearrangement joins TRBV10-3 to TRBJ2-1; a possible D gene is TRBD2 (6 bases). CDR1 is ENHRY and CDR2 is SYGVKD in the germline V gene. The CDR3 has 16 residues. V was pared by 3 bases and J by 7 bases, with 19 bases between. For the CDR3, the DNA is TGTGCCATCAGTGATCCGACTAGTCCGAGTCGGAATGAGCAGTTCTTC. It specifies CAISDPTSPSRNEQFF.

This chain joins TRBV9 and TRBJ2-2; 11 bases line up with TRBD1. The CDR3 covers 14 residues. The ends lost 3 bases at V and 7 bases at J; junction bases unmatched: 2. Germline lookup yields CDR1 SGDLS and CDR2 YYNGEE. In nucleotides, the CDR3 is TGTGCCAGCAGCGCGGACAGGGGGCTCGGGGAGCTGTTTTTT. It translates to CASSADRGLGELFF.